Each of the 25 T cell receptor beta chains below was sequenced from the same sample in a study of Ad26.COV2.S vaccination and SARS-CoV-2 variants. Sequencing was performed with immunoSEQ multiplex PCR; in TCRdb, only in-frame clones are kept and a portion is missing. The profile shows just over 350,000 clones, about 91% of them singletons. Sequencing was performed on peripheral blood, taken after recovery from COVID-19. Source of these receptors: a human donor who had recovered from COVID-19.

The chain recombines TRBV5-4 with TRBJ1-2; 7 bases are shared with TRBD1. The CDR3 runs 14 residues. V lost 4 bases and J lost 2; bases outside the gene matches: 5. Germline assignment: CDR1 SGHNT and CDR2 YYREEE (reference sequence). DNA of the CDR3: TGTGCCAGCAGCGTAAACAGGGGAAACTATGGCTACACCTTC. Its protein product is CASSVNRGNYGYTF.

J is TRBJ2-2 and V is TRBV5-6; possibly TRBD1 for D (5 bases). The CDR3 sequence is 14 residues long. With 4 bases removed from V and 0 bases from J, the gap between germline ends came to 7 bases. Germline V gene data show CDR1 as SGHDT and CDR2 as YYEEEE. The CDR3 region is CASSLTANTGELFF. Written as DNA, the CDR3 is TGTGCCAGCAGCCTGACAGCGAACACCGGGGAGCTGTTTTTT.

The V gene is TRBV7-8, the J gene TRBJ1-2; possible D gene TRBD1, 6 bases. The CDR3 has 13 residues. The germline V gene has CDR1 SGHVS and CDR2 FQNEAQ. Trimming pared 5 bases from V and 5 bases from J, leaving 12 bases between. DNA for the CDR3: TGTGCCAGCAGCCACAGGGACGGGTATGGCTACACCTTC. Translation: CASSHRDGYGYTF.

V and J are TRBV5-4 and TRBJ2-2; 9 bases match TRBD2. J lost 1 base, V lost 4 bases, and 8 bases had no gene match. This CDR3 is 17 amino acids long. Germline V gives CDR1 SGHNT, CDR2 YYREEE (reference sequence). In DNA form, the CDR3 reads TGTGCCAGCAGCAGGGGGAGCGGGGGGTTGAACACCGGGGAGCTGTTTTTT. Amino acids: CASSRGSGGLNTGELFF. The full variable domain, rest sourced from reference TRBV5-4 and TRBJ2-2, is ETGVTQSPTHLIKTRGQQVTLRCSSQSGHNTVSWYQQALGQGPQFIFQYYREEENGRGNFPPRFSGLQFPNYSSELNVNALELDDSALYLCASSRGSGGLNTGELFFGEGSRLTVL.

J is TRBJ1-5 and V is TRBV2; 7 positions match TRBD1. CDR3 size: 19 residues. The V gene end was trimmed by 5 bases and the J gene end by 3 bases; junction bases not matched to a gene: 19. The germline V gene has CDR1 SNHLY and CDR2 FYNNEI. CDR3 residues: CASSFNRDRLREHNQPQHF. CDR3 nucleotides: TGTGCCAGCAGTTTTAACCGGGACAGACTTCGGGAACACAATCAGCCCCAGCATTTT.

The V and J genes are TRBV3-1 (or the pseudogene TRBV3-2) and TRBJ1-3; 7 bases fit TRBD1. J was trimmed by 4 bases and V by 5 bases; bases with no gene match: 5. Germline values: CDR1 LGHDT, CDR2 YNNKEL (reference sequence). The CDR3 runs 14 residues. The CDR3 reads CASSVGTAGNTIYF. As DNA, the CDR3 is TGTGCCAGCAGCGTAGGGACAGCCGGAAACACCATATATTTT.

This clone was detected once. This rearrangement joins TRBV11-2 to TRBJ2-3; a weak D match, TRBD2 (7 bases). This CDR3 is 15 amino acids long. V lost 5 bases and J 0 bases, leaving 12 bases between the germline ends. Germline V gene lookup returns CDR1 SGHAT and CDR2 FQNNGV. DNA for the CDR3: TGTGCCAGCAGCAGAAGGGGGGGGAGCACAGATACGCAGTATTTT. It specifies CASSRRGGSTDTQYF. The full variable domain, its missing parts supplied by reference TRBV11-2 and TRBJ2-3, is EAGVAQSPRYKIIEKRQSVAFWCNPISGHATLYWYQQILGQGPKLLIQFQNNGVVDDSQLPKDRFSAERLKGVDSTLKIQPAKLEDSAVYLCASSRRGGSTDTQYFGPGTRLTVL.

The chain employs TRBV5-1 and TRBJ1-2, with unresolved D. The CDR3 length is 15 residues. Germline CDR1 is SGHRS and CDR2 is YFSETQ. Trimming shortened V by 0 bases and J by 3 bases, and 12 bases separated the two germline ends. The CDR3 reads CASSLAKTGDYGYTF. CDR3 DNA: TGCGCCAGCAGCTTGGCCAAAACGGGAGACTATGGCTACACCTTC. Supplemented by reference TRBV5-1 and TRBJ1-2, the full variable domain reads KAGVTQTPRYLIKTRGQQVTLSCSPISGHRSVSWYQQTPGQGLQFLFEYFSETQRNKGNFPGRFSGRQFSNSRSEMNVSTLELGDSALYLCASSLAKTGDYGYTFGSGTRLTVV.

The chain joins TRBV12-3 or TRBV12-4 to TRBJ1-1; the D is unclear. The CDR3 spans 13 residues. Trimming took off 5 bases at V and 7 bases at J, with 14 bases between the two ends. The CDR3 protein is CASSPGLPIEAFF. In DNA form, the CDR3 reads TGTGCCAGCAGTCCCGGACTACCAATTGAAGCTTTCTTT.

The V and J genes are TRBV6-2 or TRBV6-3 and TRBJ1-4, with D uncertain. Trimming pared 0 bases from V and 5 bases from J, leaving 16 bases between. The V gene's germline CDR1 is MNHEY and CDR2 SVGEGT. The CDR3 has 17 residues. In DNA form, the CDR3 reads TGTGCCAGCAGTTACTCGACTTCTGAGGGAAACAATGAAAAACTGTTTTTT. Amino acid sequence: CASSYSTSEGNNEKLFF.

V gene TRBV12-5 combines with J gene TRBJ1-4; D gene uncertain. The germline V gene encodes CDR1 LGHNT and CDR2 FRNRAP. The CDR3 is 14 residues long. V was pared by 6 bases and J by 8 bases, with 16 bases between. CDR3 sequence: CASGYSLQGEKLFF. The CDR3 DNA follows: TGTGCTAGTGGCTACTCCTTACAAGGCGAAAAACTGTTTTTT. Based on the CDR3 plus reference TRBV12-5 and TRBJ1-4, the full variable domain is DARVTQTPRHKVTEMGQEVTMRCQPILGHNTVFWYRQTMMQGLELLAYFRNRAPLDDSGMPKDRFSAEMPDATLATLKIQPSEPRDSAVYFCASGYSLQGEKLFFGSGTQLSVL.

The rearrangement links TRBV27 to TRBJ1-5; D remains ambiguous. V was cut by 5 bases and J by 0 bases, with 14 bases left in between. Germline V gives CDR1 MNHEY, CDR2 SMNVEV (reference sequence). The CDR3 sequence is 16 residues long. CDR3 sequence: CASSTLTPYSNQPQHF. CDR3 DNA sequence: TGTGCCAGCAGTACACTGACCCCTTATAGCAATCAGCCCCAGCATTTT.

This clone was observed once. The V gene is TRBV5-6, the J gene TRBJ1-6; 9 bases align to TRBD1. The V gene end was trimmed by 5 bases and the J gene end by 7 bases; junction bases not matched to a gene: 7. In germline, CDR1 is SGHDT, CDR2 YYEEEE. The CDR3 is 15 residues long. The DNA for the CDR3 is TGTGCCAGCAGTTTGCCCGGACAGGGGAATTCACCCCTCCACTTT. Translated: CASSLPGQGNSPLHF.

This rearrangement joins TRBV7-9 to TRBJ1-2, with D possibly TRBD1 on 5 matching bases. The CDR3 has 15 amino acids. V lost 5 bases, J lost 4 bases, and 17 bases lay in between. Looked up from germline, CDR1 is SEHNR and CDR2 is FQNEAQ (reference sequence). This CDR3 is CASSLSGPGSYGYTF. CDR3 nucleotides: TGTGCCAGCAGCCTCTCGGGGCCGGGGAGCTATGGCTACACCTTC.

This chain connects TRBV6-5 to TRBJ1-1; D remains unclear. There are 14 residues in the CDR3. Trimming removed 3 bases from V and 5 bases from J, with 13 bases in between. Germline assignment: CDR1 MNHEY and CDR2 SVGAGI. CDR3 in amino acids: CASSYFVAGTEAFF. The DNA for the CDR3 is TGTGCCAGCAGTTATTTTGTTGCGGGGACTGAAGCTTTCTTT.

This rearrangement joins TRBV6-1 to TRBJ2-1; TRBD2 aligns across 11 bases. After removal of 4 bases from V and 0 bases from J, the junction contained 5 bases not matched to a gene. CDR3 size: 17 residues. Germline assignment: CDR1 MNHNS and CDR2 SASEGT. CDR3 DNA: TGTGCCAGCAGTGCGCCTAGCGGGGGGAGCTCCTACAATGAGCAGTTCTTC. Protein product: CASSAPSGGSSYNEQFF.

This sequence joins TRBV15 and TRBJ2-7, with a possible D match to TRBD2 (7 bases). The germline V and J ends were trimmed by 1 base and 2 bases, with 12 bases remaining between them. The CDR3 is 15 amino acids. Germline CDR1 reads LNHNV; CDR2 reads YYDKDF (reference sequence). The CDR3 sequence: CATSRAEGGPYEQYF. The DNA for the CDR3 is TGTGCCACCAGCAGAGCAGAGGGGGGGCCCTACGAGCAGTACTTC.

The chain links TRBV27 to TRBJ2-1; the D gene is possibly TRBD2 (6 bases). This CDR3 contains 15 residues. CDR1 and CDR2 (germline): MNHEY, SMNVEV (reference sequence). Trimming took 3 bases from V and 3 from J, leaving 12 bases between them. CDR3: CASSLEGSHYNEQFF. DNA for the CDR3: TGTGCCAGCAGTTTGGAGGGGAGCCACTACAATGAGCAGTTCTTC.

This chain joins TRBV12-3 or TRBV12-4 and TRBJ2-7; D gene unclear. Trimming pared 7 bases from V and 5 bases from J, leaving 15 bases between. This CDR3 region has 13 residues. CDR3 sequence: CASTRPAGDEQYF. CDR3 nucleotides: TGTGCCAGCACCAGACCGGCAGGAGACGAGCAGTACTTC.

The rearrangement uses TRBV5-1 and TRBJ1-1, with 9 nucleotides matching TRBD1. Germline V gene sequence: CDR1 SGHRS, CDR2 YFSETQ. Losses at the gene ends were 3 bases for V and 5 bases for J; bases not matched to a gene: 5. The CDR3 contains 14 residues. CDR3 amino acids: CASSWGGQGTEAFF. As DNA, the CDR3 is TGCGCCAGCAGCTGGGGAGGACAGGGGACTGAAGCTTTCTTT.

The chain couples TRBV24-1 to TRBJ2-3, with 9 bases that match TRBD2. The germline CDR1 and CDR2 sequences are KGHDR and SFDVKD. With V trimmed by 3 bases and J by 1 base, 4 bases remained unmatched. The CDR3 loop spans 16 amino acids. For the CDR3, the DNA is TGTGCCACCAGTGATCGAGCTAGCGGGGGCACAGATACGCAGTATTTT. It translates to CATSDRASGGTDTQYF.

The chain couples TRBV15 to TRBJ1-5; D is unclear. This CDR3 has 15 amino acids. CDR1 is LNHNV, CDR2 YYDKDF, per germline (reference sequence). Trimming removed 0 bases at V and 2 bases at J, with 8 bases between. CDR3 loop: CATSRELGRNQPQHF. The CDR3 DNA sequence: TGTGCCACCAGCAGAGAGTTAGGGCGCAATCAGCCCCAGCATTTT.

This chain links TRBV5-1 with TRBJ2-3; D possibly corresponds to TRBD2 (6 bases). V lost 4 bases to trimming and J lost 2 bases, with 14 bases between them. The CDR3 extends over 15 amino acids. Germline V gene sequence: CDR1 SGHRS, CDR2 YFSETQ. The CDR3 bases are TGCGCCAGCAGCCTGGGACTCCTTTACACAGATACGCAGTATTTT. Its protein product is CASSLGLLYTDTQYF.

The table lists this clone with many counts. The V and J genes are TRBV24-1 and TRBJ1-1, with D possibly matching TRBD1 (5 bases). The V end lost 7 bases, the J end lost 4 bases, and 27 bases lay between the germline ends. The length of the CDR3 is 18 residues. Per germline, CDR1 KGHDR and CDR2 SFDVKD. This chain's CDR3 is CATRPWRGGGEEGTEAFF. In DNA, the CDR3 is TGTGCCACCAGACCATGGAGGGGAGGAGGGGAGGAGGGCACTGAAGCTTTCTTT.

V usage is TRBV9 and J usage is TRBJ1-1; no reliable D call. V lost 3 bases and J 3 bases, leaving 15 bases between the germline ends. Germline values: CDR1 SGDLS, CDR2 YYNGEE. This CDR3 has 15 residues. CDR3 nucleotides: TGTGCCAGCAGCGCCGGAGGGAAACCCTACACTGAAGCTTTCTTT. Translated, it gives CASSAGGKPYTEAFF.